Each of the 15 T cell receptor beta chains below was sequenced from the same sample in a study of T cell changes during pregnancy in multiple sclerosis. Produced via immunoSEQ multiplex PCR; TCRdb's table is partial and in-frame only. The sample holds about 42,000 clones, roughly 80% seen once. The sequences come from CD4+ T cells from peripheral blood mononuclear cells, collected before pregnancy. The source is a female donor with multiple sclerosis, enrolled in a pregnancy study.

The V and J genes are TRBV2 and TRBJ2-3, with 9 bases matching TRBD2. J lost 14 bases, V lost 3 bases, and 6 bases had no gene match. The CDR3 runs 12 residues. Germline CDR1 SNHLY, CDR2 FYNNEI. The CDR3 sequence is CASSEKLAGPYF. For the CDR3, the DNA is TGTGCCAGCAGTGAGAAGCTAGCGGGGCCGTATTTT.

The sample holds a few counts of this clone. The chain employs TRBV6-5 and TRBJ1-1; D is unresolved. There are 11 residues in the CDR3. The germline CDR1 and CDR2 sequences are MNHEY and SVGAGI. The ends were cut back, 1 base at V and 7 bases at J, with 4 bases in the middle. The CDR3 DNA reads as TGTGCCAGCAGTTACTTAGATGAAGCTTTCTTT. It encodes CASSYLDEAFF.

V and J are TRBV28 and TRBJ2-1; 16 nucleotides align to TRBD2. Germline lookup yields CDR1 MDHEN and CDR2 SYDVKM. The CDR3 is 14 amino acids. The junction had 8 bases not matched to a gene; V was cut back by 5 bases and J by 16 bases. CDR3 amino acids: CASSSQGLAGGLFF. The CDR3 DNA follows: TGTGCCAGCAGTAGCCAGGGACTAGCGGGGGGGCTTTTCTTC.

The V gene is TRBV6-4, the J gene TRBJ1-1; possible D gene TRBD1, 6 bases. The V end was cut by 9 bases, the J end by 0 bases, with 17 bases between. The CDR3 loop spans 15 amino acids. The germline V gene encodes CDR1 MRHNA and CDR2 SNTAGT. The CDR3 is CARYYRVRMNTEAFF. The CDR3 DNA sequence: TGTGCCAGGTACTACAGGGTTCGGATGAACACTGAAGCTTTCTTT.

The genes are TRBV6-6 and TRBJ2-5, with 8 bases that match TRBD2. The CDR3 contains 15 residues. Per germline, CDR1 MNHNY and CDR2 SVGAGI (reference sequence). V dropped 2 bases and J dropped 3; count of bases not matched to a gene: 5. The CDR3 sequence is CASSYRRRGEETQYF. The CDR3 bases are TGTGCCAGCAGTTACCGGCGGCGGGGGGAAGAGACCCAGTACTTC.

The V gene is TRBV7-2, the J gene TRBJ2-2, with D perhaps matching TRBD2 (7 bases). This CDR3 spans 18 amino acids. Germline V gene data show CDR1 as SGHTA and CDR2 as FQGNSA. Trimming stripped 2 bases from V and 8 bases from J, with 24 bases between. CDR3 loop: CASSLMPGGLGNAGELFF. In nucleotides, the CDR3 is TGTGCCAGCAGCTTAATGCCGGGGGGCCTCGGGAATGCGGGGGAGCTGTTTTTT.

This chain connects TRBV11-2 to TRBJ2-7, with 9 nucleotides matching TRBD2. V gave up 0 bases and J gave up 3 bases; unmatched junction bases: 3. Germline-derived CDR1 and CDR2 are SGHAT and FQNNGV. The CDR3 spans 15 residues. CDR3 residues: CASSLDSSGNYEQYF. The CDR3 DNA reads as TGTGCCAGCAGCTTAGATTCTAGCGGGAACTACGAGCAGTACTTC.

The chain has TRBV14 and TRBJ2-3; D ambiguous. The CDR3 sequence is 14 residues long. Germline CDR1 is SGHDN and CDR2 is FVKESK. V shed 0 bases and J shed 6 bases, with 10 bases lying between them. CDR3 amino acids: CASSQELVRDTQYF. The CDR3, as DNA: TGTGCCAGCAGCCAAGAGTTGGTACGGGATACGCAGTATTTT.

The chain employs TRBV19 and TRBJ1-5; 9 nucleotides match TRBD1. V shed 4 bases, J shed 3 bases, and the junction held 1 base outside the gene matches. Germline CDR1 reads LNHDA; CDR2 reads SQIVND (reference sequence). This CDR3 has 14 amino acids. CDR3 in DNA: TGTGCCAGTAGTAGACAGGGGGTCAATCAGCCCCAGCATTTT. Translation: CASSRQGVNQPQHF.

The chain couples TRBV5-1 to TRBJ2-5; TRBD1 might be the D (5 bases). This CDR3 has 15 residues. Germline lookup yields CDR1 SGHRS and CDR2 YFSETQ. V gave up 1 base and J gave up 2 bases, with 12 bases separating them. This CDR3 reads CASSLTGLPQETQYF. In DNA form, the CDR3 reads TGCGCCAGCAGCTTGACAGGTCTCCCACAAGAGACCCAGTACTTC.

The V call is TRBV2, the J call TRBJ2-5; a weak D match, TRBD2 (5 bases). With 8 bases removed from V and 4 bases from J, the gap between germline ends came to 17 bases. In germline, CDR1 is SNHLY, CDR2 FYNNEI. This CDR3 comprises 14 residues. CDR3 protein: CASGLSRGLETQYF. The DNA for the CDR3 is TGTGCCAGCGGGCTTAGTCGAGGGTTAGAGACCCAGTACTTC.

J is TRBJ1-5 and V is TRBV5-1; D perhaps matches TRBD1 (5 bases). The CDR3 spans 15 residues. Trimming pared 1 base from V and 0 bases from J, leaving 8 bases between. Germline assignment: CDR1 SGHRS and CDR2 YFSETQ. The chain's CDR3 is CASSLLGDSNQPQHF. DNA of the CDR3: TGCGCCAGCAGCTTGCTAGGGGATAGCAATCAGCCCCAGCATTTT. Filled out from reference TRBV5-1 and TRBJ1-5, the complete variable domain reads KAGVTQTPRYLIKTRGQQVTLSCSPISGHRSVSWYQQTPGQGLQFLFEYFSETQRNKGNFPGRFSGRQFSNSRSEMNVSTLELGDSALYLCASSLLGDSNQPQHFGDGTRLSIL.

This chain links TRBV19 with TRBJ2-1; maybe TRBD2 (6 bases). CDR1 and CDR2 from the germline V gene are LNHDA and SQIVND (reference sequence). V shed 7 bases and J shed 4 bases, with 17 bases lying between them. The CDR3 extends over 15 amino acids. The CDR3 sequence: CASNQGGAVYNEQFF. The CDR3 bases are TGTGCCAGTAACCAGGGCGGGGCGGTGTACAATGAGCAGTTCTTC.

This sequence joins TRBV11-2 and TRBJ2-3; 11 bases align to TRBD1. Trimming at V came to 3 bases and at J to 4 bases, leaving 3 bases not matched to a gene. The CDR3 is 15 residues long. The germline V gene has CDR1 SGHAT and CDR2 FQNNGV. The CDR3 nucleotides read TGTGCCAGCAGCTTTGGGACAGGGGGTCCAGATACGCAGTATTTT. Its protein product is CASSFGTGGPDTQYF.

V and J are TRBV11-1 and TRBJ2-1; D possibly corresponds to TRBD1 (6 bases). There are 13 residues in the CDR3. V gave up 4 bases and J gave up 8 bases, with 12 bases separating them. CDR1 is SGHAT, CDR2 FQDESV, per germline (reference sequence). The CDR3 loop reads CASSSYRVHEQFF. The CDR3 DNA reads TGTGCCAGCAGCTCCTACAGGGTTCATGAGCAGTTCTTC.